The 5 T cell receptor beta chains given below trace back to one sample, sequenced in a study of CD8 T cells in Susac syndrome. The RNA input was roughly 0.45 to 1 ug, and it was reverse transcribed with random hexamers. TCRdb called the immunoSEQ multiplex PCR reads again in MiXCR, with one record for every CDR3 protein. The data hold about 71,000 distinct CDR3 sequences, with roughly 95% observed a single time. Input material: CD4+ T cells from PBMCs. Receptor source: a human donor with multiple sclerosis.

The gene calls are TRBV11-3 and TRBJ2-7, with D possibly TRBD2 on 6 matching bases. Germline loops: CDR1 SGHNT, CDR2 YENEEA. The CDR3 has 12 residues. The V gene lost 5 bases and the J gene lost 7 bases, with 12 bases spanning the gap. The CDR3 protein is CASSPGGEEQYF. For the CDR3, the DNA is TGTGCCAGCAGCCCGGGCGGGGAGGAGCAGTACTTC.

This sequence joins TRBV27 and TRBJ2-6; D might be TRBD2 (5 bases). V was clipped by 5 bases and J by 4 bases, with 9 bases between them. The CDR3 runs 14 residues. Germline V gene data show CDR1 as MNHEY and CDR2 as SMNVEV (reference sequence). CDR3 bases: TGTGCCAGCAGTCCTCGAGGGGGGGCCAACGTCCTGACTTTC. Its protein product is CASSPRGGANVLTF.

The chain couples TRBV9 to TRBJ2-5; 10 nucleotides line up with TRBD1. The CDR3 sequence is 13 residues long. CDR1 and CDR2 (germline): SGDLS, YYNGEE. V shed 7 bases, J shed 5 bases, and the junction held 5 bases outside the gene matches. CDR3 DNA sequence: TGTGCCAGCCGGGGACAGGGGATGGAGACCCAGTACTTC. Protein: CASRGQGMETQYF.

The chain joins TRBV7-9 to TRBJ2-3; 10 nucleotides line up with TRBD2. The trim removed 5 bases at V and 5 bases at J, leaving 7 bases unmatched. Per the germline V gene, CDR1 is SEHNR and CDR2 is FQNEAQ (reference sequence). The CDR3 extends over 15 amino acids. CDR3 in DNA: TGTGCCAGCAGCAGCGGGGGGGGCTTTCAAGATACGCAGTATTTT. Translating it yields CASSSGGGFQDTQYF.

V and J are TRBV5-1 and TRBJ2-1, with D uncertain. Germline CDR1 and CDR2: SGHRS and YFSETQ. Trimming shortened V by 0 bases and J by 10 bases, and 11 bases separated the two germline ends. The CDR3 spans 13 residues. CDR3 in amino acids: CASSLATPPEQFF. CDR3 nucleotides: TGCGCCAGCAGCTTGGCGACCCCCCCCGAGCAGTTCTTC.